The present T cell receptor (beta chain) was sequenced within a study of T-cell reconstitution after alpha-beta-depleted transplantation in children (dated by TCRdb to the mid-2010s). A note on the overall study: Using TCR repertoire profiling, the study quantitatively followed how T-cell immune reconstitution unfolded in children after TCRalphabeta/CD19-depleted allogeneic hematopoietic cell transplantation.

Receptors were amplified or captured by PCR. Sequencing relied on an Illumina HiSeq 2500. Molecular barcoding was employed in the preparation of TCR libraries, with unique molecular identifiers being used to normalize TCRbeta repertoire quantification. The raw public reads went through TCRdb reprocessing: fastp at Q25, MiXCR clone calling, in-frame beta chains kept. Here each entry gathers all rows of one CDR3 protein and keeps the most common genes and DNA. This sample gives approximately 800,000 distinct CDR3 sequences in total; 16% of them show up just once. About 5% of the sample comes from the top ten. Taken from the germline V gene, the CDR1 and CDR2 loops are SQVTM and ANQGSEA. At the junction V is shortened by 7 bases and J by 2 bases; bases outside the gene matches: 6. From the cysteine through the phenylalanine, the CDR3 covers 13 amino acids. Only CDR3 DNA remains: 39 bases, in frame from the first base.

Summary of the overall study and its limitations: In some patients, the high TCRbeta diversity seen at day 60 was put down to recipient T cells and intrathymic progenitors that had survived conditioning. The apparently early recovery of alphabetaT-cell counts about two months after transplant reportedly depended on only several hundred rapidly expanded clones that came from non-depleted graft cells. Hyperexpanded clone frequencies declined over subsequent months; after one year, T-cell counts and TCRbeta diversity were mostly attributed to newly produced T cells.

Taken with the paper, the label for treatment or condition translates to: allogeneic hematopoietic cell transplantation with graft depleted of TCRalphabeta T cells and CD19 B cells. The transplant recipients were children given TCRalphabeta/CD19-depleted allogeneic hematopoietic cell grafts. Concerning this clonotype itself: Its antigen is still unknown. One base away there is no much larger clone; base qualities are not given.

The sequence links TRBV29-1 to TRBJ2-3, with 7 bases aligning to TRBD2. This clonotype was sampled from a male patient under 18 who had a stem cell transplant for acute lymphoblastic leukemia, so the T cells may come from the graft donor. Sequenced material: PBMCs, mostly from graft donor cells, taken 360 days after TCRalphabeta/CD19-depleted stem cell transplant. The nucleotide sequence reads as follows: TGCAGCGCCTTAGCGGGTCTCACAGATACGCAGTATTTT. This translates into CSALAGLTDTQYF.